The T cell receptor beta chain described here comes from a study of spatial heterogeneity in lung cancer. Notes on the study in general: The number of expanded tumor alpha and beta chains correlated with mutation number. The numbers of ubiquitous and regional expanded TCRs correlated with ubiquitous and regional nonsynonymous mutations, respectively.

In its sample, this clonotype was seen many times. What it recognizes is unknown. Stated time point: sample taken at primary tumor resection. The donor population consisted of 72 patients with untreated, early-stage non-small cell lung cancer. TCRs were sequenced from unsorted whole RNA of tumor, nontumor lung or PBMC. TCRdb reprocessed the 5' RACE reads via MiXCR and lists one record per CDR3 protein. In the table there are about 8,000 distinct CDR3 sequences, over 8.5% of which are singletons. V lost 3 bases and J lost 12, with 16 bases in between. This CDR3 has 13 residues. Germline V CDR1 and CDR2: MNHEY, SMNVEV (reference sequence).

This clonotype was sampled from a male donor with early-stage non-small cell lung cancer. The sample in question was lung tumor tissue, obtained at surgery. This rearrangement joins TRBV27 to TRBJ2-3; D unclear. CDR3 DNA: TGTGCCAGCAGTTTTTCGCCTCTCTACACCCAGTATTTT. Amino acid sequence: CASSFSPLYTQYF.